The present T cell receptor beta chain was sequenced within a study of control samples from healthy donors and cancer patients. From germline, CDR1 is LNHDA and CDR2 SQIVND (reference sequence). The CDR3 is 15 amino acids. V was clipped by 1 base and J by 2 bases, with 9 bases between them. TCRdb's copy holds only in-frame clones and misses some; the assay was immunoSEQ multiplex PCR. Of about 190,000 clones detected, about 89% appear once; the ten largest clones hold approximately 1.8%. The clonotype originates from a man aged 25 to 45 in good health. Sequenced: blood. The chain recombines TRBV19 with TRBJ1-5; D might be TRBD1 (6 bases). CDR3 protein: CASSIGTVGNQPQHF. CDR3 nucleotides: TGTGCCAGTAGTATAGGGACAGTTGGCAATCAGCCCCAGCATTTT.